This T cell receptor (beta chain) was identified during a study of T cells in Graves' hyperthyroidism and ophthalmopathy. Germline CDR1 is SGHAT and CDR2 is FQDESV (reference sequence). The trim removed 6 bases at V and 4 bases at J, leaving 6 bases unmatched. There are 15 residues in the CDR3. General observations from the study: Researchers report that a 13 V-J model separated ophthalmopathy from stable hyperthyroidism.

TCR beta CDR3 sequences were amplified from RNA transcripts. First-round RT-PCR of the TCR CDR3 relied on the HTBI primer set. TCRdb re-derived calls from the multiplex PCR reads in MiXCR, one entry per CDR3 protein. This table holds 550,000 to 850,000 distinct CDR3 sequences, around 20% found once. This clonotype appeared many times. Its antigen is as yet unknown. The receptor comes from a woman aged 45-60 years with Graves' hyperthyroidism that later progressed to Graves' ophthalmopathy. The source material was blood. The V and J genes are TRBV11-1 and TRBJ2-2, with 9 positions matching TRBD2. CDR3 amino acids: CASREAGGSTGELFF. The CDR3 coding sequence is TGTGCCAGCAGGGAAGCGGGGGGCAGCACCGGGGAGCTGTTTTTT.